A single sample gave rise to the 27 T cell receptor beta chains below, sequenced in a study of T cells in Graves' hyperthyroidism and ophthalmopathy. What was amplified from RNA transcripts were TCR beta CDR3 regions. TCR CDR3 regions were first amplified by RT-PCR with HTBI primers. TCRdb reanalysed the multiplex PCR reads using MiXCR and keeps one entry per CDR3 protein. The data hold 500,000 to 650,000 distinct CDR3 sequences, with roughly 15% observed a single time. Sample: blood. The receptors come from a woman aged 45-65 years with Graves' ophthalmopathy.

This clonotype was counted many times. The chain combines TRBV20-1 with TRBJ2-1; D remains ambiguous. The V end was cut by 0 bases, the J end by 7 bases, with 16 bases between. The CDR3 has 15 residues. From germline, CDR1 is DFQATT and CDR2 SNEGSKA (reference sequence). The chain's CDR3 is CSARDTARTGNEQFF. CDR3 sequence (DNA): TGCAGTGCTAGAGATACAGCGAGAACCGGGAATGAGCAGTTCTTC.

This clonotype was found many times. This rearrangement joins TRBV5-4 to TRBJ2-1, with 8 bases matching TRBD2. This CDR3 has 13 amino acids. The V and J ends lost 6 bases and 9 bases, in that order; junction bases with no gene match: 8. From germline, CDR1 is SGHNT and CDR2 YYREEE (reference sequence). CDR3: CASNSGGRGEQFF. CDR3 DNA sequence: TGTGCCAGCAATTCGGGGGGGCGAGGTGAGCAGTTCTTC.

The chain recombines TRBV6-1 with TRBJ1-5; TRBD1 might be the D (5 bases). V was pared by 5 bases and J by 4 bases, with 9 bases between. The CDR3 consists of 13 residues. Germline CDR1 MNHNS, CDR2 SASEGT. CDR3 amino acids: CASSTDRNQPQHF. The CDR3 nucleotides read TGTGCCAGCAGTACCGACAGAAATCAGCCCCAGCATTTT.

The V gene is TRBV28, the J gene TRBJ1-4; the D is unclear. Looked up from germline, CDR1 is MDHEN and CDR2 is SYDVKM. Between the trimmed V and J ends, which lost 7 bases and 4 bases, there was a span of 13 bases. The CDR3 covers 14 residues. The CDR3 sequence: CASISSWDNEKLFF. Here the CDR3 DNA reads TGTGCCAGCATAAGTAGTTGGGATAATGAAAAACTGTTTTTT.

This clonotype was seen only a few times. This chain joins TRBV29-1 and TRBJ1-2; D might be TRBD1 (5 bases). The V gene lost 7 bases and the J gene lost 4 bases, with 16 bases spanning the gap. The CDR3 runs 13 residues. The germline gives CDR1 SQVTM, CDR2 ANQGSEA. The CDR3: CSGYQGVGYGYTF. In DNA form, the CDR3 reads TGCAGCGGGTACCAAGGGGTGGGCTATGGCTACACCTTC.

This clonotype has at least ten counts. The rearrangement uses TRBV28 and TRBJ1-5; D is ambiguous. CDR3 length equals 16 residues. Germline V lookup: CDR1 MDHEN, CDR2 SYDVKM. Trimming shortened V by 3 bases and J by 5 bases, and 17 bases separated the two germline ends. DNA of the CDR3: TGTGCCAGCAGTTTGTCAGTTGGGCCTCCAGATCAGCCCCAGCATTTT. Translating gives CASSLSVGPPDQPQHF.

This clonotype was found many times. V and J are TRBV14 and TRBJ2-3; D ambiguous. Germline V gene sequence: CDR1 SGHDN, CDR2 FVKESK. The CDR3 runs to 15 residues. The V gene lost 1 base and the J gene lost 0 bases, with 8 bases spanning the gap. The CDR3 nucleotides read TGTGCCAGCAGCCAAGGATCAGGAAGCACAGATACGCAGTATTTT. Translating gives CASSQGSGSTDTQYF.

J is TRBJ1-5 and V is TRBV6-1; TRBD1 aligns across 10 bases. Per the germline V gene, CDR1 is MNHNS and CDR2 is SASEGT. There are 16 residues in the CDR3. The junction had 6 bases not matched to a gene; V was cut back by 2 bases and J by 5 bases. The CDR3 nucleotides are TGTGCCAGCAGTGAACCCCCCGGGACAGGGGATCAGCCCCAGCATTTT. It encodes CASSEPPGTGDQPQHF.

CDR3 DNA: TGTGCCAGCAGATTAGCGGGAGGGGGTTACAATGAGCAGTTCTTC. Its translation: CASRLAGGGYNEQFF. The genes are TRBV6-1 and TRBJ2-1; 11 bases align to TRBD2. Germline CDR1 reads MNHNS; CDR2 reads SASEGT. This CDR3 contains 15 residues. After removal of 6 bases from V and 4 bases from J, the junction contained 5 bases not matched to a gene.

The V call is TRBV12-3 or TRBV12-4, the J call TRBJ2-6; no clear D gene. CDR3 size: 15 residues. V lost 1 base and J lost 2, with 6 bases in between. CDR3 sequence: CASSLGQAGANVLTF. The CDR3 coding sequence is TGTGCCAGCAGTTTAGGGCAGGCTGGGGCCAACGTCCTGACTTTC.

The V call is TRBV2, the J call TRBJ2-5; 8 bases map to TRBD2. The CDR3 is 15 amino acids. V was clipped by 11 bases and J by 5 bases; unmatched bases: 16. CDR1 is SNHLY, CDR2 FYNNEI, per germline. CDR3 sequence reads: CAPSSGGLAGETQYF. CDR3 sequence (DNA): TGTGCCCCTAGCAGTGGAGGGTTAGCGGGGGAGACCCAGTACTTC.

The rearrangement joins TRBV6-1 to TRBJ1-5; D perhaps matches TRBD1 (6 bases). From germline, CDR1 is MNHNS and CDR2 SASEGT. V lost 5 bases and J 3 bases, leaving 11 bases between the germline ends. The CDR3 is 14 amino acids. The CDR3 here is CASSTGNPNQPQHF. CDR3 in DNA: TGTGCCAGCAGTACAGGGAACCCCAATCAGCCCCAGCATTTT.

This clonotype was seen a handful of times. The chain joins TRBV7-3 to TRBJ2-1; 10 bases are a match to TRBD2. The V gene end was trimmed by 8 bases and the J gene end by 4 bases; junction bases not matched to a gene: 11. This CDR3 has 16 residues. Germline assignment: CDR1 SGHTA and CDR2 FQGTGA. DNA of the CDR3: TGTGCCAGCCCCCACCTTGGGACTAGCGCGTACAATGAGCAGTTCTTC. Its translation is CASPHLGTSAYNEQFF.

This clonotype appeared many times. CDR3 nucleotides: TGTGCCAGCAGCGCGGACAGGGCTGGAAACACCATATATTTT. This translates into CASSADRAGNTIYF. The chain joins TRBV7-2 to TRBJ1-3; 8 bases map to TRBD1. Germline V gene data show CDR1 as SGHTA and CDR2 as FQGNSA. Trimming at V came to 5 bases and at J to 2 bases, leaving 2 bases not matched to a gene. This CDR3 region has 14 residues. Supplemented by reference TRBV7-2 and TRBJ1-3, the full variable domain reads GAGVSQSPSNKVTEKGKDVELRCDPISGHTALYWYRQSLGQGLEFLIYFQGNSAPDKSGLPSDRFSAERTGGSVSTLTIQRTQQEDSAVYLCASSADRAGNTIYFGEGSWLTVV.

In this sample, this clonotype turned up many times. The CDR3 DNA sequence: TGCAGTGCCGAGGGACTAGCGGGAGGCCGCACAGATACGCAGTATTTT. As protein: CSAEGLAGGRTDTQYF. The V gene is TRBV20-1, the J gene TRBJ2-3; 15 positions agree with TRBD2. There are 16 residues in the CDR3. Germline values: CDR1 DFQATT, CDR2 SNEGSKA (reference sequence). Germline trimming cut 6 bases from V and 1 base from J; bases unmatched to any gene: 5.

The CDR3: CASSPRGGSPTYEQYF. For the CDR3, the DNA is TGTGCCAGCAGCCCTCGGGGGGGCTCCCCTACCTACGAGCAGTACTTC. V is TRBV14 and J is TRBJ2-7; TRBD2 matches 8 bases. The length of the CDR3 is 16 residues. Germline loops: CDR1 SGHDN, CDR2 FVKESK. V dropped 4 bases and J dropped 2; count of bases not matched to a gene: 10.

This clonotype was detected many times. CDR3 region: CASSQDGLAGGFNEQFF. CDR3 DNA: TGTGCCAGCAGCCAAGATGGACTAGCGGGGGGGTTTAATGAGCAGTTCTTC. The chain carries TRBV3-1 and TRBJ2-1; 15 positions match TRBD2. J gave up 7 bases and V 0 bases, and 4 bases lay outside the gene matches. Per the germline V gene, CDR1 is LGHDT and CDR2 is YNNKEL (reference sequence). This CDR3 has 17 residues.

The rearrangement joins TRBV20-1 to TRBJ1-1; D unclear. Germline V CDR1 and CDR2: DFQATT, SNEGSKA (reference sequence). Deletions cut 6 bases from V and 7 bases from J, with 30 bases between. This CDR3 region has 17 residues. The CDR3 DNA sequence: TGCAGTGCCGGAGGGTTAGTTGTGGCGGGAAGGGATAGTGAAGCTTTCTTT. Translating gives CSAGGLVVAGRDSEAFF.

This clonotype was observed at least ten times. The chain employs TRBV6-1 and TRBJ1-1; D not certain. The CDR3 totals 13 residues. Germline-derived CDR1 and CDR2 are MNHNS and SASEGT. Trimming pared 2 bases from V and 5 bases from J, leaving 9 bases between. CDR3 protein: CASSESLVTEAFF. The CDR3 DNA reads as TGTGCCAGCAGTGAAAGTTTAGTTACTGAAGCTTTCTTT.

The CDR3 protein is CSATEGNTIYF. The CDR3 DNA follows: TGCAGTGCTACCGAGGGGAACACCATATATTTT. The chain uses TRBV20-1 and TRBJ1-3, with a weak D call TRBD1 (5 bases). Germline loops: CDR1 DFQATT, CDR2 SNEGSKA (reference sequence). V was pared by 4 bases and J by 7 bases, with 8 bases between. The CDR3 consists of 11 residues.

In its sample, this clonotype was seen many times. The chain links TRBV27 to TRBJ2-7; TRBD1 matches at 8 bases. The CDR3 spans 16 residues. Trimming took 5 bases from V and 0 from J; bases not matched to a gene: 9. The germline gives CDR1 MNHEY, CDR2 SMNVEV (reference sequence). The CDR3 nucleotides are TGTGCCAGCAGTCAGACGACAGGGGTCAGCTCCTACGAGCAGTACTTC. Amino acid sequence: CASSQTTGVSSYEQYF.

The chain is built from TRBV24-1 and TRBJ2-1; 16 nucleotides agree with TRBD2. The germline CDR1 and CDR2 sequences are KGHDR and SFDVKD. V trimming: 4 bases; J trimming: 1 base; junction bases outside the gene matches: 9. This CDR3 spans 20 amino acids. The CDR3 reads CATSDRGGLAGGPSYNEQFF. CDR3 bases: TGTGCCACCAGTGACCGAGGGGGACTAGCGGGAGGGCCTTCCTACAATGAGCAGTTCTTC.

This clonotype was picked up many times. The chain recombines TRBV9 with TRBJ2-3; 7 bases fit TRBD1. The CDR3 runs to 16 residues. Germline CDR1 reads SGDLS; CDR2 reads YYNGEE. The V gene end was trimmed by 0 bases and the J gene end by 2 bases; junction bases not matched to a gene: 6. The CDR3 DNA follows: TGTGCCAGCAGCGTAGAGACAGGGAAGCCCACAGATACGCAGTATTTT. Amino acids: CASSVETGKPTDTQYF.

This clonotype was seen ten or more times. The chain links TRBV5-1 to TRBJ1-2; D is possibly TRBD1 (6 bases). With 8 bases removed from V and 2 bases from J, the gap between germline ends came to 13 bases. CDR1 and CDR2 (germline): SGHRS, YFSETQ. CDR3 length: 13 residues. The DNA of the CDR3 is TGCGCCAGGACTGGGGGGGCCAACTATGGCTACACCTTC. Translating it yields CARTGGANYGYTF.

Ten or more counts support this clonotype. This chain links TRBV28 with TRBJ2-1, with D possibly matching TRBD2 (7 bases). This CDR3 spans 15 amino acids. Germline loops: CDR1 MDHEN, CDR2 SYDVKM. Trimming took off 7 bases at V and 12 bases at J, with 25 bases between the two ends. CDR3 residues: CASKRGGGEAIRQFF. As DNA, the CDR3 is TGTGCCAGCAAAAGAGGGGGGGGAGAGGCGATACGGCAGTTCTTC.

This clonotype was detected many times. V gene TRBV29-1 combines with J gene TRBJ2-7; TRBD2 agrees at 13 bases. Germline V gives CDR1 SQVTM, CDR2 ANQGSEA. Germline trimming cut 5 bases from V and 5 bases from J; bases unmatched to any gene: 6. The CDR3 is 14 amino acids. CDR3 sequence reads: CSVRGLAGAHEQYF. CDR3 sequence (DNA): TGCAGCGTTCGCGGACTAGCGGGAGCCCACGAGCAGTACTTC.

This clonotype has a handful of counts. A much larger clone sits a single nucleotide away, making a read error possible. The rearrangement uses TRBV7-2 and TRBJ2-2, with 7 bases fitting TRBD1. The V gene's germline CDR1 is SGHTA and CDR2 FQGNSA. This CDR3 has 18 residues. CDR3 DNA: TGTGCCAGCAGCCAGGGGGTACTGGGCTACCGGGACACCGGGGAGCTGCTTTTT. Translating gives CASSQGVLGYRDTGELLF.